Below, 31 T cell receptor beta chains from the same sample are listed, as sequenced in a study of T cell responses to AZD1222 COVID-19 vaccine (dated by TCRdb to the early 2020s). Preparation of the library involved the immunoSEQ multiplex PCR assay. TCRdb stores this immuneACCESS table with in-frame sequences only. Part of the clones is absent; in the studies checked, under half of the shortfall reflects unresolved V genes, and no reason is known for the rest. The sample contains around 100,000 clones, approximately 89% of them found a single time. Clones ranked in the top ten supply around 9% of the sample. Explained via the paper, the time point label denotes: baseline before first vaccination. The sequencing here drew on peripheral blood, taken on day 0 of AZD1222 vaccination. The receptors were gathered from an adult in good health.

The chain is built from TRBV19 and TRBJ1-4; possibly TRBD1 for D (6 bases). Trimming pared 8 bases from V and 4 bases from J, leaving 17 bases between. The CDR3 totals 15 residues. Germline values: CDR1 LNHDA, CDR2 SQIVND (reference sequence). The CDR3 loop is CASRPQQGINEKLFF. In DNA form, the CDR3 reads TGTGCCAGTCGACCTCAACAGGGTATTAATGAAAAACTGTTTTTT. Using reference TRBV19 and TRBJ1-4 for the parts outside the CDR3, the full variable domain is DGGITQSPKYLFRKEGQNVTLSCEQNLNHDAMYWYRQDPGQGLRLIYYSQIVNDFQKGDIAEGYSVSREKKESFPLTVTSAQKNPTAFYLCASRPQQGINEKLFFGSGTQLSVL.

V and J are TRBV7-6 and TRBJ2-7, with TRBD2 matching over 7 bases. The CDR3 extends over 15 amino acids. The V gene end was trimmed by 4 bases and the J gene end by 7 bases; junction bases not matched to a gene: 13. CDR1 is SGHVS and CDR2 is FNYEAQ in the germline V gene. The CDR3 coding sequence is TGTGCCAGCAGCTCACGGAGGGAGGGCCGGGGTGAGCAGTACTTC. Its protein product is CASSSRREGRGEQYF.

The gene calls are TRBV18 and TRBJ2-7; D unclear. Trimming left V 2 bases short and J 1 base short, with 15 bases between. This CDR3 is 16 amino acids long. The V gene's germline CDR1 is KGHSH and CDR2 LQKENI. The DNA for the CDR3 is TGTGCCAGCTCACCAGACGTGTCTCCACCTTCCTACGAGCAGTACTTC. The encoded protein is CASSPDVSPPSYEQYF.

The rearrangement links TRBV13 to TRBJ1-2; 7 bases are shared with TRBD1. In germline, CDR1 is PRHDT, CDR2 FYEKMQ (reference sequence). With 5 bases clipped from V and 2 bases from J, the junction kept 5 bases outside the gene matches. The CDR3 runs to 14 residues. The CDR3 sequence: CASSVDRSNYGYTF. CDR3 DNA: TGTGCCAGCAGCGTGGACAGGTCGAACTATGGCTACACCTTC.

The genes are TRBV3-1 (or the pseudogene TRBV3-2) and TRBJ1-1; tentatively, D is TRBD1 (5 bases). The CDR3 covers 14 residues. Germline V gives CDR1 LGHDT, CDR2 YNNKEL (reference sequence). V was clipped by 2 bases and J by 4 bases, with 11 bases between them. CDR3 region: CASSQTGRGTEAFF. The CDR3 DNA reads TGTGCCAGCAGCCAAACGGGGCGAGGCACTGAAGCTTTCTTT.

V usage is TRBV3-1 (or the pseudogene TRBV3-2) and J usage is TRBJ2-5, with D perhaps given as TRBD1 or TRBD2 (6 bases each). Germline CDR1 reads LGHDT; CDR2 reads YNNKEL (reference sequence). Trimming pared 8 bases from V and 3 bases from J, leaving 19 bases between. The CDR3 is 15 amino acids. CDR3 protein: CASSHPWGAKETQYF. CDR3 bases: TGTGCCAGCTCCCATCCGTGGGGGGCGAAAGAGACCCAGTACTTC.

The rearrangement links TRBV3-1 (or the pseudogene TRBV3-2) to TRBJ1-1; the D gene is possibly TRBD1 (6 bases). This CDR3 is built from 15 residues. CDR1 is LGHDT, CDR2 YNNKEL, per germline (reference sequence). Deletions cut 1 base from V and 5 bases from J, with 14 bases between. CDR3 in amino acids: CASSQVARGRTEAFF. The CDR3, as DNA: TGTGCCAGCAGCCAAGTCGCCAGGGGACGGACTGAAGCTTTCTTT.

The J gene is TRBJ2-2, the V gene TRBV24-1; 8 bases map to TRBD2. Germline V gene lookup returns CDR1 KGHDR and CDR2 SFDVKD. The CDR3 extends over 13 amino acids. V lost 6 bases, J lost 6 bases, and 2 bases stayed unmatched. CDR3 nucleotides: TGTGCCACCAGTCGGGGGGGGTCCGGGGAGCTGTTTTTT. Translation gives CATSRGGSGELFF.

J is TRBJ2-1 and V is TRBV2, with 7 bases lining up with TRBD2. Looked up from germline, CDR1 is SNHLY and CDR2 is FYNNEI. The trim removed 3 bases at V and 5 bases at J, leaving 7 bases unmatched. CDR3 length: 15 amino acids. This chain's CDR3 is CASSERGRRHNEQFF. CDR3 nucleotides: TGTGCCAGCAGTGAGCGGGGGAGGAGACACAATGAGCAGTTCTTC.

The J gene is TRBJ1-1, the V gene TRBV30; tentatively, D is TRBD1 (5 bases). The ends were cut back, 4 bases at V and 2 bases at J, with 11 bases in the middle. The CDR3 is 13 amino acids. Looked up from germline, CDR1 is GTSNPN and CDR2 is SVGIG (reference sequence). The DNA for the CDR3 is TGTGCCTGGAATGGACACTTTAACACTGAAGCTTTCTTT. Its translation: CAWNGHFNTEAFF.

This clone was detected only a few times. The chain employs TRBV27 and TRBJ2-7; TRBD2 agrees at 11 bases. The CDR3 is 19 amino acids. The germline V gene has CDR1 MNHEY and CDR2 SMNVEV (reference sequence). V lost 4 bases to trimming and J lost 4 bases; unmatched junction nucleotides: 18. CDR3 loop: CASSSDIRTSGLMSYEQYF. DNA for the CDR3: TGTGCCAGCAGTTCAGACATCAGGACTAGCGGGTTGATGAGTTACGAGCAGTACTTC.

The rearrangement links TRBV5-4 to TRBJ2-2; possibly TRBD2 for D (6 bases). The CDR3 has 16 residues. V was trimmed by 4 bases and J by 3 bases, leaving 16 bases between them. CDR1 and CDR2 (germline): SGHNT, YYREEE (reference sequence). Here the CDR3 reads CASSPGLAQYTGELFF. As DNA, the CDR3 is TGTGCCAGCAGCCCCGGCCTAGCGCAATACACCGGGGAGCTGTTTTTT.

The genes are TRBV11-3 and TRBJ2-5, with D maybe TRBD1 (5 bases). CDR1 is SGHNT, CDR2 YENEEA, per germline. The CDR3 runs to 14 residues. Between the trimmed V and J ends, which lost 5 bases and 4 bases, there was a span of 14 bases. CDR3 DNA: TGTGCCAGCAGCCCATCAAGGGGCTTAGAGACCCAGTACTTC. This codes for CASSPSRGLETQYF.

The chain carries TRBV9 and TRBJ2-3; 15 bases are shared with TRBD2. V gave up 0 bases and J gave up 2 bases; unmatched junction bases: 7. CDR3 length: 19 residues. The germline V gene has CDR1 SGDLS and CDR2 YYNGEE. CDR3 in DNA: TGTGCCAGCAGCGTAGCTGAGGGACTAGCGGGGGGTTTCACAGATACGCAGTATTTT. The encoded protein is CASSVAEGLAGGFTDTQYF.

This chain connects TRBV28 to TRBJ2-5; D is ambiguous. This CDR3 spans 15 amino acids. The ends were cut back, 6 bases at V and 1 base at J, with 15 bases in the middle. The V gene's germline CDR1 is MDHEN and CDR2 SYDVKM. The CDR3 DNA reads TGTGCCAGCAGACCCTCTGGAACGGGCCAAGAGACCCAGTACTTC. It yields the protein CASRPSGTGQETQYF.

V usage is TRBV7-3 and J usage is TRBJ2-2; 7 bases match TRBD1. The CDR3 loop spans 16 amino acids. Trimming at V came to 6 bases and at J to 0 bases, leaving 7 bases not matched to a gene. The germline V gene encodes CDR1 SGHTA and CDR2 FQGTGA. CDR3 nucleotides: TGTGCCAGCAGTTCCCCCGGACAGGCGAACACCGGGGAGCTGTTTTTT. Protein product: CASSSPGQANTGELFF.

The rearrangement uses TRBV18 and TRBJ1-4, with 8 bases aligning to TRBD1. Germline V gives CDR1 KGHSH, CDR2 LQKENI. This CDR3 region has 15 residues. The ends lost 5 bases at V and 4 bases at J; junction bases unmatched: 6. The CDR3 DNA reads TGTGCCAGCTCATCCAGACAGGGGAATAATGAAAAACTGTTTTTT. Translating it yields CASSSRQGNNEKLFF.

The J gene is TRBJ1-1, the V gene TRBV13; 7 nucleotides agree with TRBD1. V gave up 2 bases and J gave up 2 bases; unmatched junction bases: 2. CDR1 PRHDT and CDR2 FYEKMQ come from the germline V gene (reference sequence). The CDR3 length is 14 residues. The CDR3 loop reads CASSLRQGNTEAFF. The CDR3 DNA follows: TGTGCCAGCAGCTTACGACAGGGTAACACTGAAGCTTTCTTT.

The chain couples TRBV6-1 to TRBJ2-7; 7 bases align to TRBD1. CDR3 length: 15 residues. Germline V gene sequence: CDR1 MNHNS, CDR2 SASEGT. Trimming removed 3 bases from V and 0 bases from J; junction bases left unmatched: 5. CDR3 amino acids: CASSDSRTGSYEQYF. The DNA of the CDR3 is TGTGCCAGCAGTGATTCGAGGACAGGCTCCTACGAGCAGTACTTC.

This chain uses TRBV7-2 with TRBJ2-3; 9 bases line up with TRBD2. With V trimmed by 4 bases and J by 0 bases, 8 bases remained unmatched. The CDR3 runs 17 residues. CDR1 and CDR2 from the germline V gene are SGHTA and FQGNSA. The CDR3 DNA reads TGTGCCAGCAGCTATCATAGCGGGGGATTTAGCACAGATACGCAGTATTTT. Translating gives CASSYHSGGFSTDTQYF. The variable domain in full, with the rest retrieved from reference TRBV7-2 and TRBJ2-3, is GAGVSQSPSNKVTEKGKDVELRCDPISGHTALYWYRQSLGQGLEFLIYFQGNSAPDKSGLPSDRFSAERTGGSVSTLTIQRTQQEDSAVYLCASSYHSGGFSTDTQYFGPGTRLTVL.

The chain has TRBV27 and TRBJ1-3; TRBD1 agrees at 8 bases. V gave up 4 bases and J gave up 2 bases; unmatched junction bases: 1. Looked up from germline, CDR1 is MNHEY and CDR2 is SMNVEV (reference sequence). The CDR3 is made up of 14 amino acids. The CDR3 nucleotides are TGTGCCAGCAGTTCGACAGGGGCTGGAAACACCATATATTTT. Protein sequence: CASSSTGAGNTIYF.

This clone was detected once. J is TRBJ2-1 and V is TRBV28; possibly TRBD2 for D (5 bases). Per the germline V gene, CDR1 is MDHEN and CDR2 is SYDVKM. Trimming shortened V by 3 bases and J by 12 bases, and 12 bases separated the two germline ends. The CDR3 consists of 12 residues. The CDR3 region has the DNA TGTGCCAGCAGTTTTAAACTTGGGAGGCAGTTCTTC. Residues: CASSFKLGRQFF.

V usage is TRBV7-2 and J usage is TRBJ2-3, with D possibly being TRBD2 (5 bases). Trimming took off 5 bases at V and 1 base at J, with 19 bases between the two ends. Germline CDR1 reads SGHTA; CDR2 reads FQGNSA. This CDR3 spans 17 amino acids. The CDR3 loop reads CASSLPRHSGGTDTQYF. For the CDR3, the DNA is TGTGCCAGCAGCCTCCCCCGTCACTCCGGGGGCACAGATACGCAGTATTTT. The whole variable domain, filled in from reference TRBV7-2 and TRBJ2-3, reads GAGVSQSPSNKVTEKGKDVELRCDPISGHTALYWYRQSLGQGLEFLIYFQGNSAPDKSGLPSDRFSAERTGGSVSTLTIQRTQQEDSAVYLCASSLPRHSGGTDTQYFGPGTRLTVL.

This chain uses TRBV5-6 with TRBJ2-7; 8 bases are a match to TRBD1. This CDR3 is 16 amino acids long. Germline values: CDR1 SGHDT, CDR2 YYEEEE. V was pared by 0 bases and J by 5 bases, with 10 bases of the junction left unmatched. The CDR3 loop is CASSLARQGARNEQYF. CDR3 nucleotides: TGTGCCAGCAGCTTGGCCCGTCAGGGGGCGAGGAACGAGCAGTACTTC.

This chain joins TRBV4-1 and TRBJ1-6; 7 bases agree with TRBD1. Germline assignment: CDR1 MGHRA and CDR2 YSYEKL. V lost 4 bases to trimming and J lost 7 bases; unmatched junction nucleotides: 4. CDR3 length equals 14 residues. The CDR3 region has the DNA TGCGCCAGCAGCCTGGACAGGAGAAATTCACCCCTCCACTTT. Its translation: CASSLDRRNSPLHF.

This clone was counted between two and nine times. CDR3 nucleotides: TGTGCCAGCAGCTCAAACAGGGGGATAACTGAAGCTTTCTTT. This translates into CASSSNRGITEAFF. The chain links TRBV7-2 to TRBJ1-1; 8 nucleotides agree with TRBD1. Trimming took 4 bases from V and 5 from J; bases not matched to a gene: 6. Germline V gives CDR1 SGHTA, CDR2 FQGNSA. This CDR3 contains 14 residues.

This clone was seen a single time. The chain links TRBV30 to TRBJ1-4; no clear D. Germline lookup yields CDR1 GTSNPN and CDR2 SVGIG (reference sequence). This CDR3 spans 13 amino acids. V lost 3 bases, J lost 6 bases, and 11 bases lay in between. The CDR3 DNA follows: TGTGCCTGGAGCGGGCGATTACATGAAAAACTGTTTTTT. Translating it yields CAWSGRLHEKLFF.

The chain employs TRBV29-1 and TRBJ2-3; perhaps TRBD1 as D (6 bases). The CDR3 is made up of 15 amino acids. Germline V lookup: CDR1 SQVTM, CDR2 ANQGSEA. The V end was cut by 4 bases, the J end by 2 bases, with 16 bases between. CDR3 bases: TGCAGCGTTGCCCGTGGTGCAGGGGACACAGATACGCAGTATTTT. It specifies CSVARGAGDTDTQYF.

The rearrangement joins TRBV21-1 to TRBJ1-1; the table assigns TRBD1, which was not confirmed against the DNA. TRBV21-1 is a listed pseudogene. This CDR3 has 15 residues. This CDR3 reads CASSEGGQVNTEAFF. The CDR3 DNA follows: TGTGCCAGCAGCGAGGGGGGACAGGTTAACACTGAAGCTTTCTTT.

This clone came up a few times. The chain joins TRBV4-3 to TRBJ1-3; TRBD1 might be the D (5 bases). Germline V gives CDR1 LGHNA, CDR2 YSLEER. The CDR3 is made up of 16 amino acids. V was cut by 0 bases and J by 3 bases, with 12 bases left in between. The CDR3 DNA reads TGCGCCAGCAGCCAAGATATCTCGGGACGTGGAAACACCATATATTTT. As protein: CASSQDISGRGNTIYF.

This clone has just one count. This chain joins TRBV28 and TRBJ1-5; 8 positions match TRBD1. The germline V gene encodes CDR1 MDHEN and CDR2 SYDVKM. The V gene end was trimmed by 5 bases and the J gene end by 3 bases; junction bases not matched to a gene: 15. The CDR3 has 18 residues. The CDR3 loop is CASSHRGSHSRANQPQHF. Here the CDR3 DNA reads TGTGCCAGCAGTCACAGGGGGTCCCACTCGCGGGCCAATCAGCCCCAGCATTTT.